The 10 T cell receptor beta chains below were found in one sample sequenced in a study of shared clonotypes between healthy human individuals. Sequenced by immunoSEQ multiplex PCR; TCRdb stores in-frame clones only, minus some. The sample carries 2 million to 2.5 million clones, nearly 97% recorded once. The source material was naive CD4+ T cells sorted from blood. Subset reported: CD45RA+ positively selected. The receptors shown here come from a young man in good health.

The rearrangement uses TRBV5-1 and TRBJ2-1; D perhaps matches TRBD2 (6 bases). Deletions cut 0 bases from V and 9 bases from J, with 10 bases between. The CDR3 contains 13 residues. Germline CDR1 and CDR2: SGHRS and YFSETQ. CDR3 region: CASSLERAGEQFF. In DNA form, the CDR3 reads TGCGCCAGCAGCTTGGAGCGGGCGGGTGAGCAGTTCTTC.

V usage is TRBV7-6 and J usage is TRBJ2-7; TRBD2 matches 8 bases. Per the germline V gene, CDR1 is SGHVS and CDR2 is FNYEAQ. The CDR3 loop spans 15 amino acids. The V and J ends lost 5 bases and 0 bases, in that order; junction bases with no gene match: 6. The CDR3 sequence is CASSPGTRGSYEQYF. CDR3 bases: TGTGCCAGCAGCCCCGGGACTAGAGGCTCCTACGAGCAGTACTTC.

Regarding this clone: The same CDR3 is also encoded by other DNA sequences in this sample. The rearrangement uses TRBV11-2 and TRBJ1-2; 11 nucleotides align to TRBD1. CDR3 length: 13 residues. Germline trimming cut 5 bases from V and 4 bases from J; bases unmatched to any gene: 0. The germline V gene has CDR1 SGHAT and CDR2 FQNNGV. The CDR3 sequence is CASSGQGAYGYTF. In DNA form, the CDR3 reads TGTGCCAGCAGCGGACAGGGGGCCTATGGCTACACCTTC.

Of note for this clone: Other DNA sequences in the sample encode the same CDR3. The gene calls are TRBV30 and TRBJ2-5, with D possibly TRBD1 on 5 matching bases. Per germline, CDR1 GTSNPN and CDR2 SVGIG (reference sequence). V lost 0 bases and J lost 2, with 7 bases in between. The CDR3 totals 13 residues. In DNA, the CDR3 is TGTGCCTGGAGTGTACGGACACAAGAGACCCAGTACTTC. As protein: CAWSVRTQETQYF.

The chain is built from TRBV2 and TRBJ1-3; no clear D gene. Germline V gene data show CDR1 as SNHLY and CDR2 as FYNNEI. The ends were cut back, 8 bases at V and 0 bases at J, with 8 bases in the middle. CDR3 length equals 13 residues. In DNA form, the CDR3 reads TGTGCCAGCCGGGCCTTCTCTGGAAACACCATATATTTT. Amino acid sequence: CASRAFSGNTIYF. Full variable domain (outside the CDR3, taken from reference TRBV2 and TRBJ1-3): EPEVTQTPSHQVTQMGQEVILRCVPISNHLYFYWYRQILGQKVEFLVSFYNNEISEKSEIFDDQFSVERPDGSNFTLKIRSTKLEDSAMYFCASRAFSGNTIYFGEGSWLTVV.

The J gene is TRBJ1-5, the V gene TRBV27; TRBD1 matches 8 bases. The V gene end was trimmed by 6 bases and the J gene end by 5 bases; junction bases not matched to a gene: 9. The germline gives CDR1 MNHEY, CDR2 SMNVEV (reference sequence). CDR3 length equals 15 residues. CDR3 coding DNA: TGTGCCAGCAGAAGACAGGGGCTTACAGATCAGCCCCAGCATTTT. Translating gives CASRRQGLTDQPQHF.

The chain has TRBV18 and TRBJ1-4; a possible D gene is TRBD1 (6 bases). V gave up 8 bases and J gave up 3 bases, with 13 bases separating them. CDR1 and CDR2 from the germline V gene are KGHSH and LQKENI. The CDR3 has 14 residues. The chain's CDR3 is CASHGQRANEKLFF. CDR3 nucleotide sequence: TGTGCCAGCCACGGACAGCGAGCTAATGAAAAACTGTTTTTT.

This chain joins TRBV29-1 and TRBJ2-3; weak D call: TRBD2 (6 bases). The CDR3 consists of 14 residues. Germline assignment: CDR1 SQVTM and CDR2 ANQGSEA. Trimming cost V 6 bases and J 2 bases, with 15 bases left between them. The CDR3 bases are TGCAGCGTCGCGGGACTGCCTTACACAGATACGCAGTATTTT. This gives the protein CSVAGLPYTDTQYF.

This clone has only a few counts. V is TRBV6-6 and J is TRBJ2-7; 10 nucleotides agree with TRBD2. With V trimmed by 6 bases and J by 6 bases, 5 bases remained unmatched. The CDR3 runs to 13 residues. Per germline, CDR1 MNHNY and CDR2 SVGAGI (reference sequence). The CDR3 DNA reads TGTGCCAGCAGCCTAGCGGGAGTAGGCGAGCAGTACTTC. It yields the protein CASSLAGVGEQYF.

About this clone: Other nucleotide sequences from this sample produce the same CDR3. V is TRBV7-9 and J is TRBJ2-2; D possibly corresponds to TRBD2 (5 bases). This CDR3 contains 13 residues. V was clipped by 5 bases and J by 5 bases, with 9 bases between them. Germline V gives CDR1 SEHNR, CDR2 FQNEAQ (reference sequence). The CDR3 region is CASSLEGTGELFF. The CDR3 DNA reads TGTGCCAGCAGCCTAGAGGGTACCGGGGAGCTGTTTTTT.